Listed below are T cell receptor beta chains from one sample, sequenced in a study of cytomegalovirus exposure and HLA in healthy donors. The protocol was immunoSEQ multiplex PCR, while the TCRdb copy is restricted to in-frame clones and leaves out a portion. The sample contains about 190,000 clones, almost 75% of which appear only once. Material: PBMCs. These receptors came from a woman younger than 45 in good health and CMV-seropositive. The CDR3 runs from the conserved cysteine through the conserved F or W. Fields, in order: J gene, clone size, V gene, D gene, CDR3 protein, CDR3 DNA. D genes are given only for firm matches. Size tells how often a clone was seen (once, few, many) or the class of an expanded clone, and some rows leave it out.

J gene: TRBJ2-1
clone size: -
V gene: TRBV28
D gene: -
CDR3 protein: CASRYTNNEQFF
CDR3 DNA: TGTGCCAGCAGGTACACTAACAATGAGCAGTTCTTC

J gene: TRBJ1-2
clone size: -
V gene: TRBV7-9
D gene: -
CDR3 protein: CASSGRQPNTDYGYTF
CDR3 DNA: TGTGCCAGCAGCGGCAGACAGCCAAACACGGACTATGGCTACACCTTC

J gene: TRBJ1-1
clone size: -
V gene: TRBV28
D gene: -
CDR3 protein: CASSPGGSINTEAFF
CDR3 DNA: TGTGCCAGCAGCCCCGGCGGCAGTATTAACACTGAAGCTTTCTTT

J gene: TRBJ1-3
clone size: -
V gene: TRBV7-9
D gene: -
CDR3 protein: CASSAGNTIYF
CDR3 DNA: TGTGCCAGCAGCGCGGGGAACACCATATATTTT

J gene: TRBJ1-4
clone size: -
V gene: TRBV7-9
D gene: -
CDR3 protein: CSSSLAPRGATNEKLFF
CDR3 DNA: TGTTCCAGCAGCTTAGCGCCCCGGGGGGCAACTAATGAAAAACTGTTTTTT

J gene: TRBJ2-1
clone size: -
V gene: TRBV7-2
D gene: -
CDR3 protein: CASSASAGAYNEQFF
CDR3 DNA: TGTGCCAGCAGCGCCTCGGCTGGGGCTTACAATGAGCAGTTCTTC

J gene: TRBJ1-1
clone size: -
V gene: TRBV28
D gene: TRBD1
CDR3 protein: CASSFPGTGGEAFF
CDR3 DNA: TGTGCCAGCAGTTTCCCCGGGACAGGGGGTGAAGCTTTCTTT

J gene: TRBJ1-3
clone size: few
V gene: TRBV9
D gene: -
CDR3 protein: CASSPTPSGGYGNTIYF
CDR3 DNA: TGTGCCAGCAGCCCAACCCCTTCGGGGGGGTACGGAAACACCATATATTTT

J gene: TRBJ2-3
clone size: few
V gene: TRBV7-7
D gene: TRBD2
CDR3 protein: CASSLGLAGEDTQYF
CDR3 DNA: TGTGCTAGCAGCTTAGGACTAGCGGGGGAGGATACGCAGTATTTT

J gene: TRBJ1-5
clone size: -
V gene: TRBV4-1
D gene: TRBD1
CDR3 protein: CASSLDRVGNQPQHF
CDR3 DNA: TGCGCCAGCAGCCTAGACAGGGTGGGCAATCAGCCCCAGCATTTT

J gene: TRBJ2-7
clone size: -
V gene: TRBV18
D gene: TRBD2
CDR3 protein: CASSPPGGVISYEQYF
CDR3 DNA: TGTGCCAGCTCACCACCGGGGGGGGTCATATCATACGAGCAGTACTTC

J gene: TRBJ1-2
clone size: -
V gene: TRBV28
D gene: -
CDR3 protein: CASSPFDRSLVNYGYTF
CDR3 DNA: TGTGCCAGCAGCCCGTTCGACAGGAGTTTAGTTAACTATGGCTACACCTTC

J gene: TRBJ2-7
clone size: once
V gene: TRBV6-1
D gene: -
CDR3 protein: CASSAKLHYEQYF
CDR3 DNA: TGTGCCAGCAGTGCTAAACTACACTACGAGCAGTACTTC

J gene: TRBJ1-3
clone size: -
V gene: TRBV13
D gene: TRBD1
CDR3 protein: CASSPSLTGAGNTIYF
CDR3 DNA: TGTGCCAGCAGCCCCTCCCTGACAGGGGCTGGAAACACCATATATTTT

J gene: TRBJ2-7
clone size: -
V gene: TRBV4-2
D gene: TRBD2
CDR3 protein: CASSPELAGVPYEQYF
CDR3 DNA: TGTGCCAGCAGCCCAGAGCTAGCGGGAGTTCCCTACGAGCAGTACTTC

J gene: TRBJ1-4
clone size: -
V gene: TRBV25-1
D gene: TRBD1
CDR3 protein: CASSSPGTGREKLFF
CDR3 DNA: TGTGCCAGCAGTTCACCCGGGACAGGGCGCGAAAAACTGTTTTTT

J gene: TRBJ1-1
clone size: -
V gene: TRBV6-5
D gene: -
CDR3 protein: CASSYEMNTEAFF
CDR3 DNA: TGTGCCAGCAGTTACGAGATGAACACTGAAGCTTTCTTT

J gene: TRBJ2-3
clone size: -
V gene: TRBV7-9
D gene: TRBD1
CDR3 protein: CASSSDREDRDTQYF
CDR3 DNA: TGTGCCAGCAGCTCGGACAGGGAAGATAGGGATACGCAGTATTTT

J gene: TRBJ1-1
clone size: -
V gene: TRBV28
D gene: -
CDR3 protein: CASSFRGGRTEAFF
CDR3 DNA: TGTGCCAGCAGTTTTCGGGGAGGGCGCACTGAAGCTTTCTTT

J gene: TRBJ2-7
clone size: -
V gene: TRBV6-4
D gene: -
CDR3 protein: CASSDKWRQSSSYEQYF
CDR3 DNA: TGTGCCAGCAGTGATAAGTGGCGGCAGTCGAGCTCCTACGAGCAGTACTTC

J gene: TRBJ1-2
clone size: -
V gene: TRBV6-6
D gene: -
CDR3 protein: CASSYSSDSNGYTF
CDR3 DNA: TGTGCCAGCAGTTACTCCTCGGACAGTAATGGCTACACCTTC

J gene: TRBJ2-7
clone size: -
V gene: TRBV2
D gene: -
CDR3 protein: CASIAGRSSYEQYF
CDR3 DNA: TGTGCCAGCATCGCCGGGAGAAGCTCCTACGAGCAGTACTTC

J gene: TRBJ1-5
clone size: -
V gene: TRBV6-6
D gene: -
CDR3 protein: CASSSARGQPQHF
CDR3 DNA: TGTGCCAGCAGTTCCGCTAGGGGTCAGCCCCAGCATTTT

J gene: TRBJ2-3
clone size: -
V gene: TRBV7-9
D gene: TRBD1
CDR3 protein: CASSSDRTTDTQYF
CDR3 DNA: TGTGCCAGCAGCTCGGACAGGACCACAGATACGCAGTATTTT

J gene: TRBJ2-1
clone size: -
V gene: TRBV5-1
D gene: TRBD2
CDR3 protein: CASSLTSGSYNEQFF
CDR3 DNA: TGCGCCAGCAGCTTGACTAGCGGGAGTTACAATGAGCAGTTCTTC

J gene: TRBJ2-7
clone size: once
V gene: TRBV28
D gene: -
CDR3 protein: CASSFDRLSYEQYF
CDR3 DNA: TGTGCCAGCAGTTTCGACAGGCTCTCCTACGAGCAGTACTTC

J gene: TRBJ2-3
clone size: few
V gene: TRBV27
D gene: -
CDR3 protein: CASSLKIFWAGFTDTQYF
CDR3 DNA: TGTGCCAGCAGTTTAAAAATCTTTTGGGCAGGGTTCACAGATACGCAGTATTTT

J gene: TRBJ2-7
clone size: -
V gene: TRBV19
D gene: -
CDR3 protein: CASSIGAVAGIDYEQYF
CDR3 DNA: TGTGCCAGTAGTATAGGTGCTGTTGCAGGGATAGACTACGAGCAGTACTTC

J gene: TRBJ2-7
clone size: few
V gene: TRBV25-1
D gene: -
CDR3 protein: CASSGPGVYEQYF
CDR3 DNA: TGTGCCAGCAGTGGTCCAGGGGTCTACGAGCAGTACTTC

J gene: TRBJ2-2
clone size: -
V gene: TRBV7-8
D gene: TRBD2
CDR3 protein: CASSLMWEGTGELFF
CDR3 DNA: TGTGCCAGCAGCTTAATGTGGGAGGGCACCGGGGAGCTGTTTTTT

J gene: TRBJ1-3
clone size: -
V gene: TRBV29-1
D gene: -
CDR3 protein: CSGGEHSGNTIYF
CDR3 DNA: TGCAGCGGCGGTGAGCACTCTGGAAACACCATATATTTT

J gene: TRBJ2-2
clone size: -
V gene: TRBV6-5
D gene: TRBD2
CDR3 protein: CASSYLTSGRPGELFF
CDR3 DNA: TGTGCCAGCAGTTACTTGACTAGCGGGAGGCCCGGGGAGCTGTTTTTT

J gene: TRBJ2-7
clone size: -
V gene: TRBV4-1
D gene: -
CDR3 protein: CASSQERYSGYEQYF
CDR3 DNA: TGCGCCAGCAGCCAAGAAAGGTACAGCGGCTACGAGCAGTACTTC

J gene: TRBJ2-7
clone size: -
V gene: TRBV6-1
D gene: TRBD1
CDR3 protein: CASSAAQGVLDEQYF
CDR3 DNA: TGTGCCAGCAGTGCAGCACAGGGGGTCCTGGACGAGCAGTACTTC

J gene: TRBJ1-1
clone size: -
V gene: TRBV18
D gene: -
CDR3 protein: CASSPLVELNTEAFF
CDR3 DNA: TGTGCCAGCTCACCTTTGGTAGAGCTGAACACTGAAGCTTTCTTT

J gene: TRBJ2-7
clone size: -
V gene: TRBV7-6
D gene: TRBD2
CDR3 protein: CASSPSSGSSEQYF
CDR3 DNA: TGTGCCAGCAGCCCGTCTAGCGGGTCTAGCGAGCAGTACTTC

J gene: TRBJ1-1
clone size: -
V gene: TRBV5-1
D gene: -
CDR3 protein: CASSLVQANTEAFF
CDR3 DNA: TGCGCCAGCAGCTTGGTACAGGCAAACACTGAAGCTTTCTTT

J gene: TRBJ2-1
clone size: -
V gene: TRBV5-4
D gene: TRBD2
CDR3 protein: CASRPSGTSKANEQFF
CDR3 DNA: TGTGCCAGCAGGCCTTCCGGGACTAGTAAGGCCAATGAGCAGTTCTTC

J gene: TRBJ2-7
clone size: -
V gene: TRBV7-9
D gene: -
CDR3 protein: CSSSRVPNEQYF
CDR3 DNA: TGTTCCAGCAGTCGGGTGCCCAACGAGCAGTACTTC

J gene: TRBJ2-6
clone size: -
V gene: TRBV2
D gene: TRBD1
CDR3 protein: CARGTGGFSGANVLTF
CDR3 DNA: TGTGCCAGGGGGACAGGGGGGTTCTCTGGGGCCAACGTCCTGACTTTC

J gene: TRBJ2-5
clone size: -
V gene: TRBV4-1
D gene: -
CDR3 protein: CASSQWPGRPEGEQYF
CDR3 DNA: TGCGCCAGCAGCCAATGGCCTGGACGGCCAGAGGGGGAGCAGTACTTC

J gene: TRBJ2-7
clone size: -
V gene: TRBV7-9
D gene: TRBD2
CDR3 protein: CASSSGLGDEQYF
CDR3 DNA: TGTGCCAGCAGCTCGGGACTAGGAGACGAGCAGTACTTC